Below are 5 T cell receptor beta chains sequenced from a single sample in a study of shared clonotypes between healthy human individuals. TCRdb's table, derived via immunoSEQ multiplex PCR, lists solely in-frame clones and lacks some. This sample yields approximately 2,000,000 clones, of which roughly 93% are seen a single time; over 1.5% belongs to the top ten. The naive CD8 subset, CD45RO-negative cells positively selected for CCR7, excluded terminally differentiated effector memory CD45RA+ cells. The sequencing input was naive CD8+ T cells from PBMCs. These receptor sequences come from a man younger than 35 in good health. Some clones in this sample may be carry-over from other donors' samples.

The chain carries TRBV27 and TRBJ2-3, with 9 bases fitting TRBD2. Unmatched junction bases numbered 10, after V lost 7 bases and J lost 5 bases. CDR3 size: 15 residues. CDR1 is MNHEY, CDR2 SMNVEV, per germline (reference sequence). CDR3 coding DNA: TGTGCCAGCACCCAAGGGGCTAGCGGGATAGATACGCAGTATTTT. Amino acids: CASTQGASGIDTQYF.

The chain uses TRBV11-2 and TRBJ2-2; unclear D gene. The germline gives CDR1 SGHAT, CDR2 FQNNGV. This CDR3 comprises 16 residues. Trimming removed 2 bases from V and 5 bases from J, with 15 bases in between. The CDR3 is CASSLINPVYTGELFF. CDR3 DNA sequence: TGTGCCAGCAGCTTAATTAACCCGGTGTATACCGGGGAGCTGTTTTTT.

The V and J genes are TRBV28 and TRBJ2-5; weak D call: TRBD2 (5 bases). The V end lost 1 base, the J end lost 1 base, and 13 bases lay between the germline ends. From germline, CDR1 is MDHEN and CDR2 SYDVKM. This CDR3 has 16 amino acids. CDR3 in amino acids: CASSLYRGVGQETQYF. CDR3 in DNA: TGTGCCAGCAGTTTATACCGGGGAGTCGGCCAAGAGACCCAGTACTTC.

In its sample, this clone was seen once. The chain recombines TRBV19 with TRBJ2-1, with 14 bases matching TRBD2. The CDR3 is 14 amino acids. The V gene's germline CDR1 is LNHDA and CDR2 SQIVND (reference sequence). Trimming removed 8 bases from V and 8 bases from J; junction bases left unmatched: 5. In nucleotides, the CDR3 is TGTGCCAGTGGGGGACTAGCGGGAGCCGATGAGCAGTTCTTC. Translation gives CASGGLAGADEQFF.

V is TRBV19 and J is TRBJ2-7, with D possibly being TRBD2 (6 bases). V gave up 5 bases and J gave up 2 bases, with 16 bases separating them. The CDR3 is made up of 15 amino acids. Germline V gene sequence: CDR1 LNHDA, CDR2 SQIVND (reference sequence). The DNA for the CDR3 is TGTGCCAGTAGTTACCCTGGACGGGGGACCTACGAGCAGTACTTC. Translated, it gives CASSYPGRGTYEQYF.